Listed below are T cell receptor beta chains from one sample, sequenced in a study of T cell repertoires in cytomegalovirus infection. Each CDR3 protein gets one entry after TCRdb re-called the reads with MiXCR. The table includes 75,000 to 100,000 distinct CDR3 sequences, about 45% detected once. No antigens are known for them. The source was CD8+ T cells from cultured PBMCs, collected from culture after CMV antigen stimulation. Source of these receptors: a human donor in good health (CMV status not recorded). Some clones in this sample may be carry-over from other donors' samples. Each CDR3 is given with its conserved first and last residue. A D gene is named only where the DNA matches it firmly. A row's size may be missing; if present it is once, few, many or a size class.

V gene: TRBV7-8
J gene: TRBJ2-1
D gene: .
clone size: .
CDR3 protein: CASRHDNEQFF
CDR3 DNA: TGTGCCAGCAGGCACGACAATGAGCAGTTCTTC

V gene: TRBV7-4
J gene: TRBJ2-7
D gene: .
clone size: .
CDR3 protein: CASSHAWGNEQYF
CDR3 DNA: TGTGCCAGCAGCCATGCGTGGGGAAACGAGCAGTACTTC

V gene: TRBV9
J gene: TRBJ1-3
D gene: .
clone size: .
CDR3 protein: CASSASWGTTFGNTIYF
CDR3 DNA: TGTGCCAGCAGCGCCTCGTGGGGGACGACCTTCGGTAACACCATATATTTT

V gene: TRBV6-8
J gene: TRBJ1-2
D gene: .
clone size: few
CDR3 protein: CASRGHDEEREVYGYTF
CDR3 DNA: TGTGCCAGCAGAGGACATGATGAAGAAAGGGAGGTCTATGGCTACACCTTC

V gene: TRBV28
J gene: TRBJ2-1
D gene: .
clone size: .
CDR3 protein: CASSSPGGYNEQFF
CDR3 DNA: TGTGCCAGCAGTTCCCCAGGAGGCTACAATGAGCAGTTCTTC

V gene: TRBV27
J gene: TRBJ2-2
D gene: TRBD2
clone size: .
CDR3 protein: CASTLGGAGELFF
CDR3 DNA: TGTGCCAGCACCCTGGGGGGGGCCGGGGAGCTGTTTTTT

V gene: TRBV11-3
J gene: TRBJ1-1
D gene: .
clone size: .
CDR3 protein: CASSYGPGAEAFF
CDR3 DNA: TGTGCCAGCAGCTACGGACCGGGGGCTGAAGCTTTCTTT

V gene: TRBV6-1
J gene: TRBJ1-2
D gene: .
clone size: .
CDR3 protein: CASSEEDGTSIYGYTF
CDR3 DNA: TGTGCCAGCAGTGAAGAAGACGGGACAAGCATCTATGGCTACACCTTC

V gene: TRBV7-9
J gene: TRBJ2-1
D gene: TRBD2
clone size: few
CDR3 protein: CASSTLAGSLRNNEQFF
CDR3 DNA: TGTGCCAGCAGCACACTAGCGGGGTCCCTCCGGAACAATGAGCAGTTCTTC

V gene: TRBV27
J gene: TRBJ2-7
D gene: TRBD1
clone size: .
CDR3 protein: CASSLATGTGFGEQYF
CDR3 DNA: TGTGCCAGCAGTTTAGCAACCGGGACAGGTTTCGGCGAGCAGTACTTC

V gene: TRBV12-3/TRBV12-4
J gene: TRBJ1-1
D gene: .
clone size: .
CDR3 protein: CASRAGAQNTEAFF
CDR3 DNA: TGTGCCAGCAGAGCAGGGGCTCAGAACACTGAAGCTTTCTTT

V gene: TRBV25-1
J gene: TRBJ1-2
D gene: .
clone size: .
CDR3 protein: CASSESLASGYTF
CDR3 DNA: TGTGCCAGCAGTGAATCCCTTGCTAGCGGCTACACCTTC

V gene: TRBV12-5
J gene: TRBJ2-7
D gene: .
clone size: .
CDR3 protein: CASGLGSYEQYF
CDR3 DNA: TGTGCTAGTGGCTTGGGCTCCTACGAGCAGTACTTC

V gene: TRBV27
J gene: TRBJ1-2
D gene: .
clone size: .
CDR3 protein: CASSPGQRATGNTF
CDR3 DNA: TGTGCCAGCAGTCCCGGACAGCGCGCCACCGGGAACACCTTC

V gene: TRBV7-6
J gene: TRBJ2-7
D gene: .
clone size: .
CDR3 protein: CASSLEWGASEQYF
CDR3 DNA: TGTGCCAGCAGCTTAGAATGGGGGGCCAGCGAGCAGTACTTC

V gene: TRBV27
J gene: TRBJ1-6
D gene: .
clone size: .
CDR3 protein: CASNNGAYGYNSPLHF
CDR3 DNA: TGTGCCAGCAATAATGGGGCCTATGGGTATAATTCACCCCTCCACTTT

V gene: TRBV9
J gene: TRBJ2-1
D gene: TRBD2
clone size: .
CDR3 protein: CASSVDIAGGPLNEQFF
CDR3 DNA: TGTGCCAGCAGCGTAGACATAGCGGGAGGGCCATTAAATGAGCAGTTCTTC

V gene: TRBV6-1
J gene: TRBJ2-4
D gene: .
clone size: .
CDR3 protein: CASSEERGNIQYF
CDR3 DNA: TGTGCCAGCAGTGAAGAAAGAGGAAACATTCAGTACTTC

V gene: TRBV29-1
J gene: TRBJ1-2
D gene: .
clone size: .
CDR3 protein: CSALAQGTYGYTF
CDR3 DNA: TGCAGCGCCCTGGCACAGGGAACCTATGGCTACACCTTC

V gene: TRBV27
J gene: TRBJ2-3
D gene: .
clone size: few
CDR3 protein: CASSRLADTQYF
CDR3 DNA: TGTGCCAGCAGCCGACTGGCAGATACGCAGTATTTT

V gene: TRBV7-9
J gene: TRBJ2-7
D gene: .
clone size: .
CDR3 protein: CATQGGRASYEQYF
CDR3 DNA: TGTGCCACCCAGGGGGGAAGGGCTTCCTACGAGCAGTACTTC

V gene: TRBV6-6
J gene: TRBJ2-7
D gene: TRBD2
clone size: .
CDR3 protein: CASSYLWEGYEQYF
CDR3 DNA: TGTGCCAGCAGTTACCTGTGGGAGGGCTACGAGCAGTACTTC

V gene: TRBV20-1
J gene: TRBJ1-5
D gene: .
clone size: .
CDR3 protein: CSARRRESNQPQHF
CDR3 DNA: TGCAGTGCTAGACGTCGCGAGAGCAATCAGCCCCAGCATTTT

V gene: TRBV28
J gene: TRBJ2-7
D gene: .
clone size: many
CDR3 protein: CASSFPRQAPAYEQYF
CDR3 DNA: TGTGCCAGCAGTTTTCCCCGACAGGCTCCTGCCTACGAGCAGTACTTC

V gene: TRBV7-7
J gene: TRBJ1-1
D gene: .
clone size: few
CDR3 protein: CASSLMRNTEAFF
CDR3 DNA: TGTGCCAGCAGCTTAATGCGGAACACTGAAGCTTTCTTT

V gene: TRBV28
J gene: TRBJ1-6
D gene: .
clone size: .
CDR3 protein: CASSFLGARSPLHF
CDR3 DNA: TGTGCCAGCAGTTTCCTGGGGGCGCGTTCACCCCTCCACTTT

V gene: TRBV27
J gene: TRBJ1-1
D gene: .
clone size: .
CDR3 protein: CASRQALMNTEAFF
CDR3 DNA: TGTGCCAGCCGACAGGCCTTGATGAACACTGAAGCTTTCTTT

V gene: TRBV20-1
J gene: TRBJ2-5
D gene: .
clone size: .
CDR3 protein: CSARPRLIEETQYF
CDR3 DNA: TGCAGTGCTAGACCCCGACTAATCGAAGAGACCCAGTACTTC

V gene: TRBV11-2
J gene: TRBJ2-1
D gene: TRBD2
clone size: .
CDR3 protein: CASRGGIQSSYNEQFF
CDR3 DNA: TGTGCCAGCAGGGGGGGGATTCAAAGCTCCTACAATGAGCAGTTCTTC

V gene: TRBV7-6
J gene: TRBJ1-3
D gene: .
clone size: .
CDR3 protein: CASSLGSTSSGNTIYF
CDR3 DNA: TGTGCCAGCAGCTTGGGCAGTACGAGCTCTGGAAACACCATATATTTT

V gene: TRBV7-6
J gene: TRBJ2-1
D gene: TRBD2
clone size: .
CDR3 protein: CASNQGWSGGRPCNEQFF
CDR3 DNA: TGTGCCAGCAACCAAGGGTGGAGCGGGGGGAGGCCTTGCAATGAGCAGTTCTTC

V gene: TRBV20-1
J gene: TRBJ2-7
D gene: .
clone size: .
CDR3 protein: CSASYASETSYEQYF
CDR3 DNA: TGCAGTGCTAGTTATGCTAGCGAAACCTCCTACGAGCAGTACTTC

V gene: TRBV7-8
J gene: TRBJ2-1
D gene: TRBD2
clone size: few
CDR3 protein: CASSTGLAGNYHEQFF
CDR3 DNA: TGTGCCAGCAGCACGGGACTAGCGGGAAATTATCATGAGCAGTTCTTC

V gene: TRBV5-5
J gene: TRBJ1-4
D gene: .
clone size: once
CDR3 protein: CASSSDSSQEKLFF
CDR3 DNA: TGTGCCAGCAGCTCCGACAGTTCTCAGGAAAAACTGTTTTTT

V gene: TRBV28
J gene: TRBJ1-1
D gene: .
clone size: .
CDR3 protein: CASSLGRPDLNTEAFF
CDR3 DNA: TGTGCCAGCAGTTTAGGCCGTCCGGACCTGAACACTGAAGCTTTCTTT

V gene: TRBV20-1
J gene: TRBJ2-5
D gene: .
clone size: .
CDR3 protein: CSARVEGDGTQYF
CDR3 DNA: TGCAGTGCTAGAGTAGAAGGGGACGGGACCCAGTACTTC

V gene: TRBV7-2
J gene: TRBJ2-5
D gene: TRBD1
clone size: .
CDR3 protein: CASSSGQLYQETQYF
CDR3 DNA: TGTGCCAGCAGCTCGGGACAGTTGTACCAAGAGACCCAGTACTTC

V gene: TRBV6-2/TRBV6-3
J gene: TRBJ2-7
D gene: .
clone size: .
CDR3 protein: CASRFGQGFYYEQYF
CDR3 DNA: TGTGCCAGCCGATTTGGGCAGGGCTTTTACTACGAGCAGTACTTC

V gene: TRBV27
J gene: TRBJ1-6
D gene: TRBD1
clone size: .
CDR3 protein: CASSMWTGYNSPLHF
CDR3 DNA: TGTGCCAGCAGTATGTGGACAGGCTATAATTCACCCCTCCACTTT

V gene: TRBV27
J gene: TRBJ1-2
D gene: .
clone size: .
CDR3 protein: CASSLFGRADGYTF
CDR3 DNA: TGTGCCAGCAGTTTATTCGGCAGGGCTGACGGCTACACCTTC

V gene: TRBV7-9
J gene: TRBJ1-4
D gene: TRBD1
clone size: .
CDR3 protein: CASSQQGATEKLFF
CDR3 DNA: TGTGCCAGCAGCCAACAGGGGGCTACTGAAAAACTGTTTTTT

V gene: TRBV18
J gene: TRBJ1-2
D gene: .
clone size: many
CDR3 protein: CASSPRREIYGYTF
CDR3 DNA: TGTGCCAGCTCACCACGCAGGGAGATCTATGGCTACACCTTC

V gene: TRBV6-2/TRBV6-3
J gene: TRBJ1-1
D gene: TRBD1
clone size: .
CDR3 protein: CASSWTGMNTEAFF
CDR3 DNA: TGTGCCAGCAGTTGGACAGGGATGAACACTGAAGCTTTCTTT